Below, 22 T cell receptor beta chains from the same sample are listed, as sequenced in a study of blood T cell repertoires in COVID-19. Here immunoSEQ multiplex PCR was the method, and the copy in TCRdb shows in-frame clones only, minus some. The data show roughly 320,000 clones, 85% to 90% seen once. Source material: peripheral blood. Every receptor here comes from a man between 65 and 85 years old with acute or convalescent COVID-19.

The gene calls are TRBV9 and TRBJ2-5, with 7 bases fitting TRBD1. V lost 2 bases to trimming and J lost 9 bases; unmatched junction nucleotides: 10. The germline CDR1 and CDR2 sequences are SGDLS and YYNGEE. This CDR3 is built from 14 residues. The CDR3 reads CASSVGQVPQAQYF. In nucleotides, the CDR3 is TGTGCCAGCAGCGTTGGACAGGTCCCCCAGGCCCAGTACTTC.

DNA for the CDR3: TGTGCCAGCAGCTTGGGGGGGGGCGGGAGGAATGAGCAGTTCTTC. Protein: CASSLGGGGRNEQFF. The V call is TRBV5-6, the J call TRBJ2-1; 8 bases map to TRBD2. The CDR3 covers 15 residues. Germline V gene sequence: CDR1 SGHDT, CDR2 YYEEEE. Trimming removed 0 bases from V and 7 bases from J; junction bases left unmatched: 6. The complete variable domain, with remaining parts taken from reference TRBV5-6 and TRBJ2-1, reads DAGVTQSPTHLIKTRGQQVTLRCSPKSGHDTVSWYQQALGQGPQFIFQYYEEEERQRGNFPDRFSGHQFPNYSSELNVNALLLGDSALYLCASSLGGGGRNEQFFGPGTRLTVL.

The table lists this clone with a few counts. The V call is TRBV6-5, the J call TRBJ1-6, with TRBD1 matching over 8 bases. Germline trimming cut 7 bases from V and 9 bases from J; bases unmatched to any gene: 8. The CDR3 is 14 residues long. The germline CDR1 and CDR2 sequences are MNHEY and SVGAGI. CDR3 bases: TGTGCCAGCAACCTCGACAGGGGAAGTTCACCCCTCCACTTT. The encoded protein is CASNLDRGSSPLHF.

The chain couples TRBV2 to TRBJ1-5, with TRBD1 as a possible D gene (5 bases). CDR1 is SNHLY, CDR2 FYNNEI, per germline. V gave up 8 bases and J gave up 7 bases, with 12 bases separating them. The CDR3 is 12 residues long. CDR3 loop: CASGPDRQPQHF. The CDR3, as DNA: TGTGCCAGCGGGCCTGACAGACAGCCCCAGCATTTT. The full variable domain, in which reference TRBV2 and TRBJ1-5 provide the parts outside the CDR3, is EPEVTQTPSHQVTQMGQEVILRCVPISNHLYFYWYRQILGQKVEFLVSFYNNEISEKSEIFDDQFSVERPDGSNFTLKIRSTKLEDSAMYFCASGPDRQPQHFGDGTRLSIL.

This chain links TRBV2 with TRBJ2-7, with a weak D call TRBD2 (5 bases). V shed 7 bases and J shed 6 bases, with 13 bases lying between them. Germline CDR1 and CDR2: SNHLY and FYNNEI. The CDR3 extends over 12 amino acids. In nucleotides, the CDR3 is TGTGCCAGCACGATTGTGGGAGCCGAGCAGTACTTC. It is translated as CASTIVGAEQYF.

The gene calls are TRBV19 and TRBJ2-5; 16 nucleotides agree with TRBD2. Germline V gene data show CDR1 as LNHDA and CDR2 as SQIVND (reference sequence). The trim removed 9 bases at V and 5 bases at J, leaving 9 bases unmatched. The CDR3 has 16 amino acids. This CDR3 is CASQGLAGGPRETQYF. The CDR3 coding sequence is TGTGCCAGCCAGGGACTAGCGGGAGGGCCAAGGGAGACCCAGTACTTC.

The V call is TRBV18, the J call TRBJ1-1; D unresolved. The CDR3 spans 16 residues. The germline V and J ends were trimmed by 6 bases and 1 base, with 18 bases remaining between them. Germline CDR1 is KGHSH and CDR2 is LQKENI. The CDR3 nucleotides read TGTGCCAGCTCTCAGACTTACGGGGAGACGAACACTGAAGCTTTCTTT. Amino acids: CASSQTYGETNTEAFF. The full variable domain, its missing parts supplied by reference TRBV18 and TRBJ1-1, is NAGVMQNPRHLVRRRGQEARLRCSPMKGHSHVYWYRQLPEEGLKFMVYLQKENIIDESGMPKERFSAEFPKEGPSILRIQQVVRGDSAAYFCASSQTYGETNTEAFFGQGTRLTVV.

In its sample, this clone was seen once. This sequence joins TRBV7-2 and TRBJ1-6, with D hard to call. The CDR3 loop spans 15 amino acids. CDR1 SGHTA and CDR2 FQGNSA come from the germline V gene. Trimming cost V 6 bases and J 4 bases, with 13 bases left between them. CDR3 in amino acids: CASRPPGSYNSPLHF. For the CDR3, the DNA is TGTGCCAGCAGACCACCCGGGAGTTATAATTCACCCCTCCACTTT.

The rearrangement uses TRBV6-2 or TRBV6-3 and TRBJ1-5; D is unclear. CDR1 and CDR2 (germline): MNHEY, SVGEGT. Trimming shortened V by 5 bases and J by 5 bases, and 7 bases separated the two germline ends. The CDR3 runs to 12 residues. The CDR3 nucleotides read TGTGCCAGCAGTGGCTCTTATCAGCCCCAGCATTTT. Its protein product is CASSGSYQPQHF.

J is TRBJ2-1 and V is TRBV19, with D tentatively TRBD1 (5 bases). The CDR3 spans 16 residues. From germline, CDR1 is LNHDA and CDR2 SQIVND (reference sequence). Trimming pared 4 bases from V and 8 bases from J, leaving 21 bases between. CDR3 sequence reads: CASSTLRTTRGDEQFF. In DNA form, the CDR3 reads TGTGCCAGTAGTACCCTCCGGACAACCAGAGGTGATGAGCAGTTCTTC.

The DNA for the CDR3 is TGTGCCAGCAGTCTTTTATTCGGGACAACGAACACCGGGGAGCTGTTTTTT. Its translation is CASSLLFGTTNTGELFF. The chain recombines TRBV6-6 with TRBJ2-2, with a weak D call TRBD1 (6 bases). This CDR3 comprises 17 residues. Trimming removed 5 bases from V and 0 bases from J, with 16 bases in between. Looked up from germline, CDR1 is MNHNY and CDR2 is SVGAGI (reference sequence).

The V and J genes are TRBV20-1 and TRBJ2-2; D is unresolved. CDR1 DFQATT and CDR2 SNEGSKA come from the germline V gene (reference sequence). The CDR3 is 14 residues long. Deletions cut 3 bases from V and 1 base from J, with 9 bases between. CDR3 coding DNA: TGCAGTGCTAGTTTGACTGGGAACACCGGGGAGCTGTTTTTT. As protein: CSASLTGNTGELFF.

The chain joins TRBV6-1 to TRBJ1-2, with D unresolved. The germline V gene encodes CDR1 MNHNS and CDR2 SASEGT. Deletions cut 2 bases from V and 5 bases from J, with 12 bases between. There are 14 residues in the CDR3. The CDR3 DNA sequence: TGTGCCAGCAGTGAAACGAGGTTAAGTTATGGCTACACCTTC. It codes for CASSETRLSYGYTF.

CDR3 DNA: TGTGCCAGCCAGACAGGGGGGTATTACGAGCAGTACTTC. The encoded protein is CASQTGGYYEQYF. The V gene is TRBV6-6, the J gene TRBJ2-7, with 9 positions matching TRBD1. This CDR3 region has 13 residues. V dropped 8 bases and J dropped 4; count of bases not matched to a gene: 6. The germline CDR1 and CDR2 sequences are MNHNY and SVGAGI (reference sequence).

The rearrangement joins TRBV28 to TRBJ1-6; D may be TRBD1 (6 bases). Germline CDR1 and CDR2: MDHEN and SYDVKM. Trimming stripped 6 bases from V and 8 bases from J, with 17 bases between. This CDR3 is 15 amino acids long. CDR3 nucleotides: TGTGCCAGCAGGGAACGGACAGTTAGTGATTCACCCCTCCACTTT. It is translated as CASRERTVSDSPLHF. Full variable domain (outside the CDR3, taken from reference TRBV28 and TRBJ1-6): DVKVTQSSRYLVKRTGEKVFLECVQDMDHENMFWYRQDPGLGLRLIYFSYDVKMKEKGDIPEGYSVSREKKERFSLILESASTNQTSMYLCASRERTVSDSPLHFGNGTRLTVT.

The V gene is TRBV7-9, the J gene TRBJ1-6, with D possibly being TRBD1 (6 bases). V lost 1 base and J lost 7, with 11 bases in between. The CDR3 sequence is 15 residues long. Germline CDR1 is SEHNR and CDR2 is FQNEAQ (reference sequence). CDR3 sequence reads: CASSLGDTQNSPLHF. CDR3 sequence (DNA): TGTGCCAGCAGCTTAGGGGACACGCAAAATTCACCCCTCCACTTT.

This chain joins TRBV30 and TRBJ2-2; tentatively, D is TRBD1 (5 bases). The length of the CDR3 is 14 residues. With 5 bases removed from V and 6 bases from J, the gap between germline ends came to 16 bases. CDR1 GTSNPN and CDR2 SVGIG come from the germline V gene (reference sequence). CDR3 DNA sequence: TGTGCCTGGCAGCTCTGGCAGGGTTCCGGGGAGCTGTTTTTT. It encodes CAWQLWQGSGELFF.

V gene TRBV18 combines with J gene TRBJ2-3; TRBD2 aligns across 16 bases. From germline, CDR1 is KGHSH and CDR2 LQKENI. The V and J ends lost 3 bases and 1 base, in that order; junction bases with no gene match: 1. This CDR3 spans 17 amino acids. The DNA for the CDR3 is TGTGCCAGCTCACCCGGGACTAGCGGGAGGGGCACAGATACGCAGTATTTT. Translated, it gives CASSPGTSGRGTDTQYF.

The gene calls are TRBV21-1 and TRBJ2-1; the D call in the table, TRBD1, was not verified against the DNA. TRBV21-1 is labeled a pseudogene. This CDR3 comprises 13 residues. The CDR3 region is CASSKGPRNEQFF. CDR3 DNA sequence: TGTGCCAGCAGCAAAGGACCCAGGAATGAGCAGTTCTTC.

The chain joins TRBV9 to TRBJ2-2; 9 bases are a match to TRBD1. CDR3 length: 15 amino acids. Germline CDR1 and CDR2: SGDLS and YYNGEE. J lost 8 bases, V lost 6 bases, and 11 bases had no gene match. The CDR3 DNA reads as TGTGCCAGCACCGATTCCCGGGACAGGGTGGGGGAGCTGTTTTTT. Translated, it gives CASTDSRDRVGELFF.

The CDR3 reads CASSAGGGSTDTQYF. The CDR3 coding sequence is TGTGCCAGCTCGGCGGGGGGGGGAAGCACAGATACGCAGTATTTT. The V gene is TRBV5-4, the J gene TRBJ2-3; 9 bases are shared with TRBD2. The germline CDR1 and CDR2 sequences are SGHNT and YYREEE (reference sequence). Trimming removed 7 bases from V and 0 bases from J; junction bases left unmatched: 6. CDR3 length: 15 amino acids.

The CDR3 coding sequence is TGTGCCAGCAGCTTAAATCCGGGGGAGTCCCTCCACTTT. The encoded protein is CASSLNPGESLHF. The chain has TRBV7-3 and TRBJ1-6; the D gene is possibly TRBD1 (5 bases). Trimming pared 1 base from V and 14 bases from J, leaving 12 bases between. CDR3 length: 13 amino acids. Germline CDR1 reads SGHTA; CDR2 reads FQGTGA.